One and the same sample provided the 19 T cell receptor beta chains below, sequenced in a study of low-dose radiotherapy and immunotherapy resistance in tumors (dated by TCRdb to between 2021 and 2023). Sequenced on an Illumina MiniSeq. To make first-strand cDNA, Superscript III was used along with a set of TRAV- and TRBV-specific primers so that both the TCRalpha and TCRbeta chains were covered. TCRs were amplified with Phusion for 20 to 25 PCR cycles using a constant-region primer together with the adapter attached to the V primers. TCRdb reworked the public reads: Q25 trimming with fastp, MiXCR clone assembly, productive beta chains retained. Rows are combined by CDR3 protein, so each entry shows the most common genes and DNA. Counted in this sample were about 89,000 distinct CDR3 sequences; 9.4% of them appeared once. About 1% of the sample comes from the top ten. Taken with the paper, the label for time point translates to: before trial treatment.

The sequenced sample was PBMCs, obtained before treatment. Every receptor here comes from a male donor with prostate cancer.

This clonotype was counted only a few times. V is TRBV5-1 and J is TRBJ2-6, with no clear D. Per germline, CDR1 SGHRS and CDR2 YFSETQ. V was clipped by 1 base and J by 0 bases, with 11 bases between them. The CDR3 contains 17 residues. The CDR3 sequence: CASSLQVPVSGANVLTF. The CDR3 coding sequence is TGCGCCAGCAGCTTGCAGGTCCCCGTCTCTGGGGCCAACGTCCTGACTTTC.

This clonotype has ten or more counts. The chain couples TRBV15 to TRBJ1-5, with D possibly matching TRBD1 (6 bases). The CDR3 has 12 amino acids. V was pared by 11 bases and J by 4 bases, with 12 bases between. Germline loops: CDR1 LNHNV, CDR2 YYDKDF (reference sequence). The CDR3 is CASEGGNQPQHF. CDR3 in DNA: TGTGCCTCCGAGGGGGGAAATCAGCCCCAGCATTTT. Looking up the rest from reference TRBV15 and TRBJ1-5 gives the full variable domain: DAMVIQNPRYQVTQFGKPVTLSCSQTLNHNVMYWYQQKSSQAPKLLFHYYDKDFNNEADTPDNFQSRRPNTSFCFLDIRSPGLGDTAMYLCASEGGNQPQHFGDGTRLSIL.

This clonotype was seen ten or more times. The gene calls are TRBV7-8 and TRBJ1-1, with D tentatively TRBD1 (6 bases). V shed 2 bases and J shed 4 bases, with 26 bases lying between them. This CDR3 is built from 19 residues. Per germline, CDR1 SGHVS and CDR2 FQNEAQ. The CDR3 nucleotides read TGTGCCAGCAGCTTAACCCGGAGGCAGGTTAATTTCAGGGGCACTGAAGCTTTCTTT. This gives the protein CASSLTRRQVNFRGTEAFF.

This clonotype was observed a few times. The chain uses TRBV6-4 and TRBJ2-5, with TRBD1 matching 7 bases. The CDR3 sequence is 13 residues long. Looked up from germline, CDR1 is MRHNA and CDR2 is SNTAGT. V was pared by 3 bases and J by 5 bases, with 3 bases of the junction left unmatched. CDR3 sequence: CASSEAQGETQYF. As DNA, the CDR3 is TGTGCCAGCAGTGAAGCACAGGGGGAGACCCAGTACTTC.

Ten or more counts support this clonotype. This chain joins TRBV7-9 and TRBJ2-6, with 8 bases matching TRBD1. In germline, CDR1 is SEHNR, CDR2 FQNEAQ (reference sequence). The CDR3 runs 20 residues. J lost 3 bases, V lost 4 bases, and 17 bases had no gene match. Written as DNA, the CDR3 is TGTGCCAGCAGCTCCATCCTAAACAGGGGGATAATTCTTGGGGCCAACGTCCTGACTTTC. It specifies CASSSILNRGIILGANVLTF.

In this sample, this clonotype turned up a few times. The J gene is TRBJ2-5, the V gene TRBV5-1, with 10 bases lining up with TRBD2. CDR1 SGHRS and CDR2 YFSETQ come from the germline V gene. The CDR3 is 17 amino acids. V lost 5 bases to trimming and J lost 0 bases; unmatched junction nucleotides: 10. The CDR3 bases are TGCGCCAGCAGAAACCCTGCTAGCGGGGGTGACCAAGAGACCCAGTACTTC. Its protein is CASRNPASGGDQETQYF.

This clonotype came up many times. The rearrangement joins TRBV20-1 to TRBJ1-5; TRBD1 matches at 7 bases. The CDR3 contains 12 residues. Germline values: CDR1 DFQATT, CDR2 SNEGSKA (reference sequence). Trimming removed 6 bases from V and 7 bases from J; junction bases left unmatched: 6. CDR3 DNA: TGCAGTGCAAAGACAGGGACGCAGCCCCAGCATTTT. Its protein product is CSAKTGTQPQHF.

At least ten counts were recorded for this clonotype. The V call is TRBV19, the J call TRBJ2-2; 12 positions agree with TRBD2. Germline trimming cut 4 bases from V and 5 bases from J; bases unmatched to any gene: 17. Germline V lookup: CDR1 LNHDA, CDR2 SQIVND (reference sequence). The CDR3 covers 20 residues. Here the CDR3 DNA reads TGTGCCAGTAGTACCCGTCCCGGGACTAGCGGGCACACTGTTACCGGGGAGCTGTTTTTT. This translates into CASSTRPGTSGHTVTGELFF.

With respect to this clonotype: With a far larger clone one base away, a read error is the likely cause. V gene TRBV23-1 combines with J gene TRBJ2-4, with 11 bases lining up with TRBD1. TRBV23-1 is treated as an ORF (open reading frame) with a function not yet certain. This CDR3 contains 15 residues. CDR3: CARSFSGTGGNIQYF. Written as DNA, the CDR3 is TGTGCCAGAAGCTTCTCCGGGACAGGGGGGAACATTCAGTACTTC.

This clonotype was found many times. The chain combines TRBV4-2 with TRBJ2-1, with D hard to call. V shed 1 base and J shed 9 bases, with 13 bases lying between them. Germline values: CDR1 LGHNA, CDR2 YNFKEQ. The CDR3 runs 14 residues. The CDR3 loop is CASSQGLSRAEQFF. In DNA form, the CDR3 reads TGTGCCAGCAGCCAAGGCCTATCAAGGGCTGAGCAGTTCTTC.

This clonotype was counted at least ten times. Written as DNA, the CDR3 is TGTGCCACCAGTGATCGGCCGCGTGGCGCCGTAGTCAATGAGCAGTTCTTC. It codes for CATSDRPRGAVVNEQFF. The genes are TRBV24-1 and TRBJ2-1; unclear D gene. Between the trimmed V and J ends, which lost 3 bases and 6 bases, there was a span of 20 bases. The CDR3 has 17 residues. Germline CDR1 KGHDR, CDR2 SFDVKD.

This clonotype was observed many times. This CDR3 is CASSLAGGPGELFF. For the CDR3, the DNA is TGTGCCAGCAGCTTAGCGGGAGGCCCCGGGGAGCTGTTTTTT. The rearrangement uses TRBV7-2 and TRBJ2-2; the D gene is possibly TRBD2 (6 bases). V was cut by 0 bases and J by 6 bases, with 8 bases left in between. The CDR3 covers 14 residues. In germline, CDR1 is SGHTA, CDR2 FQGNSA.

This clonotype has a count of ten or more. This sequence joins TRBV18 and TRBJ2-5; TRBD1 agrees at 9 bases. Germline V gene data show CDR1 as KGHSH and CDR2 as LQKENI. This CDR3 is built from 13 residues. The J segment lost 4 bases and the V segment lost 5 bases, leaving 2 bases of the junction unmatched. CDR3 sequence reads: CASSTGGLETQYF. The CDR3 coding sequence is TGTGCCAGCTCAACAGGGGGCTTAGAGACCCAGTACTTC.

This clonotype appeared many times. The chain joins TRBV6-1 to TRBJ2-1; D not resolved. The V and J ends lost 7 bases and 2 bases respectively, with 12 bases between them. CDR3 length: 14 amino acids. Germline loops: CDR1 MNHNS, CDR2 SASEGT. The DNA of the CDR3 is TGTGCCAGCACGCAGGACCCGACCTACAATGAGCAGTTCTTC. Encoded protein: CASTQDPTYNEQFF.

This clonotype was recorded many times. This chain links TRBV19 with TRBJ2-7; D is possibly TRBD1 (6 bases). Germline V gene sequence: CDR1 LNHDA, CDR2 SQIVND (reference sequence). V was pared by 7 bases and J by 1 base, with 14 bases between. The CDR3 length is 14 residues. DNA of the CDR3: TGTGCCAGTAAACGGAAGACAGGATCCTACGAGCAGTACTTC. Protein: CASKRKTGSYEQYF.

This clonotype was seen repeatedly, ten times or more. V usage is TRBV2 and J usage is TRBJ1-4; no clear D gene. The CDR3 extends over 15 amino acids. Trimming removed 6 bases at V and 0 bases at J, with 11 bases between. Germline CDR1 reads SNHLY; CDR2 reads FYNNEI. Here the CDR3 reads CASRGPSSTNEKLFF. The CDR3 coding sequence is TGTGCCAGCAGGGGCCCGAGCTCAACTAATGAAAAACTGTTTTTT.

This clonotype was counted at least ten times. The chain carries TRBV20-1 and TRBJ2-7; D tentatively reads TRBD1 or TRBD2 (5 bases each). Germline V CDR1 and CDR2: DFQATT, SNEGSKA (reference sequence). V was trimmed by 6 bases and J by 4 bases, leaving 22 bases between them. The CDR3 sequence is 15 residues long. CDR3 amino acids: CSAEAHPGPTYEQYF. Written as DNA, the CDR3 is TGCAGTGCCGAAGCACACCCGGGGCCCACATACGAGCAGTACTTC.

About this clonotype itself: A much larger clone differs by one base, so this may be a read error. The chain combines TRBV9 with TRBJ2-7, with a tentative D call TRBD2 (5 bases). CDR1 is SGDLS and CDR2 is YYNGEE in the germline V gene. Trimming cost V 0 bases and J 7 bases, with 11 bases left between them. There are 13 residues in the CDR3. This chain's CDR3 is CASSVGTANEQYF. The CDR3 nucleotides are TGTGCCAGCAGCGTAGGGACTGCCAATGAGCAGTACTTC.

This clonotype was seen repeatedly, ten times or more. This chain connects TRBV20-1 to TRBJ2-1; the D gene could be TRBD1 or TRBD2 (5 bases each). Looked up from germline, CDR1 is DFQATT and CDR2 is SNEGSKA (reference sequence). This CDR3 contains 13 residues. Trimming took 2 bases from V and 6 from J, leaving 11 bases between them. DNA for the CDR3: TGCAGTGCTAGATGGGACGGGACCAATGAGCAGTTCTTC. Amino acid sequence: CSARWDGTNEQFF.